Described below is a single TCR beta chain sequence and its context. V shed 0 bases and J 4 bases; nucleotides not matched to a gene: 2. Germline assignment: CDR1 ENHRY and CDR2 SYGVKD. This CDR3 is 16 amino acids long. This entry is derived from a study of control samples from healthy donors and cancer patients. Produced via immunoSEQ multiplex PCR; TCRdb's table is partial and in-frame only. The sample has 400,000 to 500,000 clones, 75% to 95% seen once. The sample taken for sequencing was PBMCs. The sequence derives from a man aged 35 to 55 with head and neck cancer. The chain joins TRBV10-3 to TRBJ2-2; 10 nucleotides align to TRBD2. Written as DNA, the CDR3 is TGTGCCATCAGTGAGTCGAGCGGGAGGGGCACCGGGGAGCTGTTTTTT. This codes for CAISESSGRGTGELFF.